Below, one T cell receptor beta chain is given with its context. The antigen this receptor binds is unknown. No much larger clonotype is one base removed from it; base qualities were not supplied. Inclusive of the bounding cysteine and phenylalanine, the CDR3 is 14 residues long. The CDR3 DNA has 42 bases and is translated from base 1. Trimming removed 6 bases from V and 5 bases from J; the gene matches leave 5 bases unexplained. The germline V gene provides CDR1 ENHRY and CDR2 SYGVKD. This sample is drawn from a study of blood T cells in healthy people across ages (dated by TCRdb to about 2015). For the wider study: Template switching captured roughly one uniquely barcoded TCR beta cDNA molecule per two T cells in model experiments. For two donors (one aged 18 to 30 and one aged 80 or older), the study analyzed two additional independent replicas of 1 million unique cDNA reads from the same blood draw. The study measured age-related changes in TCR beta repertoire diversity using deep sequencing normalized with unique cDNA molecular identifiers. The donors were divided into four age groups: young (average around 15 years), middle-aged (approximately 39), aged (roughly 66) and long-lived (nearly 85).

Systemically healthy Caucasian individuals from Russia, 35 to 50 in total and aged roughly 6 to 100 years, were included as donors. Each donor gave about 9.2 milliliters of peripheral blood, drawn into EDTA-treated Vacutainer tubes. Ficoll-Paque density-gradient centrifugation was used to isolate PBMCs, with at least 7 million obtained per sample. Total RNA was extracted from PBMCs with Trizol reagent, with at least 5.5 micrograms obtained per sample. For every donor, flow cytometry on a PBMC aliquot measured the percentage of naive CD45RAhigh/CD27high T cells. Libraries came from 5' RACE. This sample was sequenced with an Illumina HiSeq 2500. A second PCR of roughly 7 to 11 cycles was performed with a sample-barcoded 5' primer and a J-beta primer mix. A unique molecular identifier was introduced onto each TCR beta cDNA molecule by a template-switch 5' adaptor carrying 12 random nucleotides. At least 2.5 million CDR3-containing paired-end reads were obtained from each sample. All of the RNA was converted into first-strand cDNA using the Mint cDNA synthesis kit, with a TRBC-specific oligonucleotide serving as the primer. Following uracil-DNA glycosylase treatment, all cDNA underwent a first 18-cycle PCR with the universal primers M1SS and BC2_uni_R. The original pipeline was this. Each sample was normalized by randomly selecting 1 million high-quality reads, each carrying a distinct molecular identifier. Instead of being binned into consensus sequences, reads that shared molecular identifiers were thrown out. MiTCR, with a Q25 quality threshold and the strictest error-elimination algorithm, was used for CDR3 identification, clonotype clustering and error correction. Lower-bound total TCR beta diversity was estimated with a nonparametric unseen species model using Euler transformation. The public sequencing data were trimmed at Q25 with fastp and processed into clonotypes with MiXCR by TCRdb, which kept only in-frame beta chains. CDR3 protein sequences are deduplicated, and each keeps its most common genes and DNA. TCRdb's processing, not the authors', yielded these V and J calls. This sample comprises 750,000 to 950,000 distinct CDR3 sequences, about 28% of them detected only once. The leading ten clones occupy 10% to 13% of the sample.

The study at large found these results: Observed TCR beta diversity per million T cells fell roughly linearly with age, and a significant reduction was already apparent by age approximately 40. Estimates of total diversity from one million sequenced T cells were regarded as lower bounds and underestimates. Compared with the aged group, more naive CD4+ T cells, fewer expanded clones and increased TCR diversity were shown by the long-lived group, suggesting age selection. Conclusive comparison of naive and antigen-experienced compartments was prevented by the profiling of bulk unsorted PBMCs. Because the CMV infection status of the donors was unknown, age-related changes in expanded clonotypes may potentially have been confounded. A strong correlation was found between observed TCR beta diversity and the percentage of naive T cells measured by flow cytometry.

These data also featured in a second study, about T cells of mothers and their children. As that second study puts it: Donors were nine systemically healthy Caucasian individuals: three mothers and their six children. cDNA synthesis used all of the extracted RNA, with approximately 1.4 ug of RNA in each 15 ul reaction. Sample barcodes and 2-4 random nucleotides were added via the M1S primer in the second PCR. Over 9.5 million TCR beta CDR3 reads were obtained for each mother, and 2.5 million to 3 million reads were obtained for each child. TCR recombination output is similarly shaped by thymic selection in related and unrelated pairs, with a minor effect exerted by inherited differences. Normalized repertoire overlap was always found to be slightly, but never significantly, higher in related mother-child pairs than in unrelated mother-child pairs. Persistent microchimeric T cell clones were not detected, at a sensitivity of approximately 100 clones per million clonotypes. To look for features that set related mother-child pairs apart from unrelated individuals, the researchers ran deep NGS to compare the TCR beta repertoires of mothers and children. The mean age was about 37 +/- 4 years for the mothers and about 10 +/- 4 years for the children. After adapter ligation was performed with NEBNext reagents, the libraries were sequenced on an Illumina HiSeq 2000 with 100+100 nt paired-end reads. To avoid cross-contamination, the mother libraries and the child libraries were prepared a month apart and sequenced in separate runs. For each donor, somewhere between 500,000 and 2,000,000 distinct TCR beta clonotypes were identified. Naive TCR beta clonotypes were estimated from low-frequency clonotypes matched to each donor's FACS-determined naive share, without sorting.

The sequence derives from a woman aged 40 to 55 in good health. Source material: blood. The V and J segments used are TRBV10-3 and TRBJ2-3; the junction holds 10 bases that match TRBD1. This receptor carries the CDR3 CAIRTDRGGDTQYF. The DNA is TGTGCCATCAGGACGGACAGGGGGGGAGATACGCAGTATTTT.